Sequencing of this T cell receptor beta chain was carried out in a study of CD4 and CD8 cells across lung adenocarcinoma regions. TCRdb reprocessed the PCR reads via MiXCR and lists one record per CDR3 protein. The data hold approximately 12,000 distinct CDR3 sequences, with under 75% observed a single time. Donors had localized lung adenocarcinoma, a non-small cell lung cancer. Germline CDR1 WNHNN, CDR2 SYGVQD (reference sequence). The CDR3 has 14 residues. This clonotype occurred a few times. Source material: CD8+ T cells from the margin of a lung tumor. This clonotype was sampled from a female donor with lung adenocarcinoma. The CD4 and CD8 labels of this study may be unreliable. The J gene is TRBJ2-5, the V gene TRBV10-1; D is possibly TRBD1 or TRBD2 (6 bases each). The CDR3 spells CAGSGGRDEETQYF. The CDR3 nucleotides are TGCGCGGGCAGTGGGGGGCGGGACGAAGAGACCCAGTACTTC.